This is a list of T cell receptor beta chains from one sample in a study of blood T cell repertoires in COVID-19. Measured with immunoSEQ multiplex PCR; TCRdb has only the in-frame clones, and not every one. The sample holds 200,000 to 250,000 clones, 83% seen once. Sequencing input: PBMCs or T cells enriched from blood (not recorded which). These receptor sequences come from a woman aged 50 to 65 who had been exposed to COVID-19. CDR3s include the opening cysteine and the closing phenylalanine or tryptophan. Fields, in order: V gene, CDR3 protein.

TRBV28 CASSKTGTIEPQHF
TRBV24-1 CATSDAGAVKAFF
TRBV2 CASIPSRGNTEAFF
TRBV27 CASKWGQLNSPLHF
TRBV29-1 CSVVAGSQKTLNPSTDTQYF
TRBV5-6 CASSWAGTANTGELFF
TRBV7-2 CASSLTGTGMYEQYF
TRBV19 CASSPRGDRNYEQYF
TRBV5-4 CASSKGAIGSGNTIYF
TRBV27 CASSRDGGLAGGQKYF
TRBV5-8 CASIGRDRGGSGELFF
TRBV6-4 CASSVDFGGWGEQFF
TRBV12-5 CASGLKLNYGYTF
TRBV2 CASRGGRDTQYF
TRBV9 CASSGSPRRVGETQYF
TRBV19 CASSPQGGHGYTF
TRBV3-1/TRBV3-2 CASSPGTSGADTQYF
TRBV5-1 CASSWGQGNTIYF
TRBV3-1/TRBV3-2 CASSQDAQAGGDREAFF
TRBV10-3 CAISVKAGGLSDEQFF
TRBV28 CATAGAYEQYF
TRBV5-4 CASSLDPGTGISLHF
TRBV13 CASRHRLAGGEQYF
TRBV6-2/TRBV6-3 CASSYSLTGIPGNTIYF
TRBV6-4 CASSYEGGGSNEQFF
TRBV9 CASSPRGQGDLSNYGYTF
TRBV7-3 CASSPAGYNEQFF
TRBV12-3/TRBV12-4 CASSSQTKETQYF
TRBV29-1 CSTWDRGYTEAFF
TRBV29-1 CSVVPRGSLNTEAFF
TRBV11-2 CASSLDRTGAGYTF
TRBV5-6 CASSLSGMRTTYEQYF
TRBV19 CASSIGQGNTGELFF
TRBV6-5 CASSYSHSRVEAFF
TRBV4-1 CASSPDRVRDQPQHF
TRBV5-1 CASSLVSAAEQFF
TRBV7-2 CASSLTISGGEQFF
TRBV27 CASSFRGTSTDTQYF
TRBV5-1 CASSLAGGKEAFF
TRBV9 CASSPRNDDGGEKLFF
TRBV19 CASHTHLEVPEAFF
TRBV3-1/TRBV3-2 CASCQGETNYGYTF
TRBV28 CASSLKLRRTEAFF
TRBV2 CASSEAGFYQPQHF
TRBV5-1 CASSLERGGPQRFTDTQYF
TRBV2 CASSEPPGGKIDF
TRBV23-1 CASSQSIRELTGNTIYF
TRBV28 CASSLGAPGWEKLFF
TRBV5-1 CASSTSSGKGEKLFF
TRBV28 CASIQGGGNSPLHF
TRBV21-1 CASSNLALAKNIQYF